Shown below are 4 T cell receptor beta chains from a single sample sequenced in a study of blood T cell repertoires in COVID-19. The data were produced by immunoSEQ multiplex PCR, yet TCRdb's version contains in-frame clones alone and is incomplete. Here the sample spans fewer than 150,000 clones, more than 75% being singletons. The source material was peripheral blood. The receptors stem from a woman in her forties or fifties who had recovered from COVID-19.

This chain joins TRBV5-6 and TRBJ2-5; no firm D call. The V and J ends lost 4 bases and 5 bases respectively, with 12 bases between them. The CDR3 sequence is 13 residues long. Looked up from germline, CDR1 is SGHDT and CDR2 is YYEEEE. CDR3: CASSRTAGETQYF. CDR3 sequence (DNA): TGTGCCAGCAGCAGAACTGCCGGGGAGACCCAGTACTTC.

This rearrangement joins TRBV2 to TRBJ2-7, with 9 bases that match TRBD1. This CDR3 has 15 residues. The V segment lost 6 bases and the J segment 5 bases; nucleotides outside the gene matches: 11. In germline, CDR1 is SNHLY, CDR2 FYNNEI. The CDR3 region has the DNA TGTGCCAGCAGGATTCTCGGGACAGGGATCGACGAGCAGTACTTC. It codes for CASRILGTGIDEQYF.

V and J are TRBV10-2 and TRBJ2-2; 10 positions agree with TRBD2. Germline V gene lookup returns CDR1 WSHSY and CDR2 SAAADI. The CDR3 has 19 amino acids. With 3 bases clipped from V and 6 bases from J, the junction kept 16 bases outside the gene matches. The CDR3 sequence: CASSESGGALGIVPGELFF. CDR3 bases: TGCGCCAGCAGTGAAAGCGGGGGGGCCTTGGGGATAGTGCCCGGGGAGCTGTTTTTT.

The chain combines TRBV27 with TRBJ2-7; 15 bases fit TRBD2. The CDR3 has 19 residues. Trimming cost V 4 bases and J 3 bases; bases outside gene matches: 13. Germline CDR1 MNHEY, CDR2 SMNVEV (reference sequence). The CDR3 DNA reads as TGTGCCAGCAGTTCCGCGGGACTAGCGGGGGGAGGCTCCGTCTACGAGCAGTACTTC. As protein: CASSSAGLAGGGSVYEQYF.